These T cell receptor beta chains were read from a single sample in a study of cytomegalovirus exposure and HLA in healthy donors. Using immunoSEQ multiplex PCR, the repertoire was profiled, and TCRdb retains in-frame clones only, with some absent. The profile shows approximately 100,000 clones, less than 80% of them singletons. Sequenced input: PBMCs. These receptors were taken from a woman aged 40 to 50 in good health and CMV-seropositive. The CDR3 runs from the conserved cysteine through the conserved F or W. D genes are given only for firm matches. Clone size is stated in some rows and not others, as once, few, many or a class when expanded.

>TRBV30|few|TRBJ2-5|14|TRBD2
CAWSLGLGGETQYF
TGTGCCTGGAGTCTTGGACTGGGGGGGGAGACCCAGTACTTC
>TRBV5-5|NA|TRBJ1-5|16|TRBD1
CASSLEGAGGIQPQHF
TGTGCCAGCAGCTTGGAGGGCGCAGGGGGGATTCAGCCCCAGCATTTT
>TRBV5-1|few|TRBJ1-2|12|TRBD1
CASSQDRGFYTF
TGCGCCAGCAGTCAAGACAGGGGCTTCTACACCTTC
>TRBV2|NA|TRBJ2-7|15|TRBD2
CATVTRASGTYEQYF
TGTGCCACCGTTACTAGGGCTAGCGGAACCTACGAGCAGTACTTC
>TRBV7-3|NA|TRBJ2-7|13|NA
CASSYYSGYEQYF
TGTGCCAGCAGCTATTATAGCGGCTACGAGCAGTACTTC
>TRBV11-2|few|TRBJ2-7|13|TRBD1
CASSLAQGNEQYF
TGTGCCAGCAGCTTAGCACAGGGGAACGAGCAGTACTTC
>TRBV25-1|NA|TRBJ2-3|13|NA
CASSAFSTDTQYF
TGTGCCAGCAGTGCATTTAGCACAGATACGCAGTATTTT
>TRBV4-1|NA|TRBJ2-3|17|TRBD2
CASSQDPTSGRSHTQYF
TGCGCCAGCAGCCAAGACCCGACTAGCGGGAGGTCGCATACGCAGTATTTT
>TRBV7-3|once|TRBJ2-1|15|TRBD2
CASSSLGGSTNEQFF
TGTGCCAGCAGCTCGCTTGGCGGGAGTACGAATGAGCAGTTCTTC
>TRBV19|NA|TRBJ2-5|16|NA
CASSMIATEPQETQYF
TGTGCCAGTAGTATGATCGCGACGGAGCCCCAAGAGACCCAGTACTTC
>TRBV7-9|NA|TRBJ2-5|12|NA
CASSPVEGTQYF
TGTGCCAGCAGCCCGGTTGAGGGGACCCAGTACTTC
>TRBV2|NA|TRBJ2-1|16|NA
CASSGGSGGDYNEQFF
TGTGCCAGCAGTGGGGGATCGGGGGGCGATTACAATGAGCAGTTCTTC
>TRBV7-9|NA|TRBJ2-5|14|NA
CASLARGRGETQYF
TGTGCCAGCCTCGCCCGGGGGAGGGGGGAGACCCAGTACTTC
>TRBV9|NA|TRBJ2-1|13|NA
CASSGRLEGEQFF
TGTGCCAGCAGCGGAAGACTAGAAGGTGAGCAGTTCTTC
>TRBV5-6|NA|TRBJ2-5|13|TRBD1
CASSRQEGAEQYF
TGTGCCAGCAGCCGACAAGAGGGGGCAGAGCAGTACTTC
>TRBV2|NA|TRBJ2-7|14|NA
CASSGVAEMYEQYF
TGTGCCAGCAGTGGGGTAGCGGAAATGTACGAGCAGTACTTC
>TRBV7-9|NA|TRBJ2-1|13|TRBD2
CASEGGLGNEQFF
TGTGCCAGCGAGGGGGGACTAGGTAATGAGCAGTTCTTC
>TRBV21-1|NA|TRBJ2-7|14|NA
CASSRNSAAYEQYF
TGTGCCAGCAGCCGTAACTCAGCGGCCTACGAGCAGTACTTC
>TRBV27|once|TRBJ1-2|17|NA
CASSLSVAGGANYGYTF
TGTGCCAGCAGTTTATCCGTCGCGGGGGGAGCGAACTATGGCTACACCTTC
>TRBV5-1|NA|TRBJ2-7|15|TRBD2
CASSLRAGGTYEQYF
TGCGCCAGCAGCTTGCGGGCGGGAGGGACCTACGAGCAGTACTTC
>TRBV6-1|NA|TRBJ2-1|15|TRBD2
CASSGLAGGMNEQFF
TGTGCCAGCAGTGGGCTAGCGGGAGGGATGAATGAGCAGTTCTTC
>TRBV13|NA|TRBJ2-3|18|NA
CASSLGDPGPGGTDTQYF
TGTGCCAGCAGCTTAGGCGATCCCGGACCGGGGGGCACAGATACGCAGTATTTT
>TRBV7-2|NA|TRBJ1-5|14|NA
CASSNGGVNQPQHF
TGTGCCAGCAGCAACGGGGGGGTCAATCAGCCCCAGCATTTT
>TRBV25-1|NA|TRBJ1-1|13|NA
CASSDPQTGEAFF
TGTGCCAGCAGTGATCCCCAGACTGGTGAAGCTTTCTTT
>TRBV6-4|NA|TRBJ2-3|16|NA
CASSDSAEVSTDTQYF
TGTGCCAGCAGTGACTCGGCGGAGGTTAGCACAGATACGCAGTATTTT